The 4 T cell receptor beta chains below all came from one sample that was sequenced in a study of CD8 T cells in ankylosing spondylitis. TCRdb redid the calling of the 5' RACE reads with MiXCR, one entry per CDR3 protein. There are roughly 700,000 distinct CDR3 sequences in the sample; around 20% occur only once, and around a fifth lies in the top ten. Antigens for these TCRs are unknown. General study points: Ankylosing spondylitis blood seemed to carry a telltale TCR beta motif made of several highly homologous variants.

Sequenced: blood, either unsorted or a sorted T cell fraction (not recorded which). The receptors were gathered from a male donor with ankylosing spondylitis.

The rearrangement joins TRBV25-1 to TRBJ2-5; 10 bases agree with TRBD1. The junction had 1 base not matched to a gene; V was cut back by 2 bases and J by 4 bases. Germline assignment: CDR1 MGHDK and CDR2 SYGVNS. This CDR3 has 14 amino acids. The CDR3 DNA reads TGTGCCAGCAGTGAAGGGACAGGGGTAGAGACCCAGTACTTC. Its translation is CASSEGTGVETQYF. Together with reference TRBV25-1 and TRBJ2-5, the CDR3 gives the full variable domain: EADIYQTPRYLVIGTGKKITLECSQTMGHDKMYWYQQDPGMELHLIHYSYGVNSTEKGDLSSESTVSRIRTEHFPLTLESARPSHTSQYLCASSEGTGVETQYFGPGTRLLVL.

The chain is built from TRBV6-1 and TRBJ2-3; D is possibly TRBD2 (6 bases). Germline V gives CDR1 MNHNS, CDR2 SASEGT. The V gene lost 6 bases and the J gene lost 4 bases, with 23 bases spanning the gap. This CDR3 is 17 amino acids long. This CDR3 is CASSDNPGRGSADTQYF. The CDR3 nucleotides are TGTGCCAGCAGCGACAACCCGGGACGGGGGAGTGCAGATACGCAGTATTTT.

The sample holds a few counts of this clonotype. The genes are TRBV5-1 and TRBJ1-1, with D hard to call. In germline, CDR1 is SGHRS, CDR2 YFSETQ. CDR3 length: 16 amino acids. With 0 bases removed from V and 0 bases from J, the gap between germline ends came to 12 bases. DNA for the CDR3: TGCGCCAGCAGCTTGGCCGAGGCGTCAATGAACACTGAAGCTTTCTTT. Its protein is CASSLAEASMNTEAFF.

This clonotype was seen many times. The chain recombines TRBV6-6 with TRBJ2-1, with D hard to call. The germline CDR1 and CDR2 sequences are MNHNY and SVGAGI (reference sequence). The CDR3 is made up of 12 amino acids. V gave up 3 bases and J gave up 8 bases, with 8 bases separating them. In DNA, the CDR3 is TGTGCCAGCAGTTATGGGCCCCATGAGCAGTTCTTC. As protein: CASSYGPHEQFF.